This is a list of T cell receptor beta chains from one sample in a study of T-cell reconstitution after alpha-beta-depleted transplantation in children. TCRdb re-analysed the PCR reads in MiXCR, keeping a single row per CDR3 protein. The sample lists hundreds of thousands of distinct CDR3 sequences; 30% to 35% were seen once. The sample was PBMCs from the stem cell graft donor, taken from the stem cell graft. The source of these receptors is a human donor who donated a stem cell graft to a child with aplastic anemia. The CDR3 runs from the conserved cysteine through the conserved F or W. Fields, in order: V gene, D gene, J gene, clone size, CDR3 protein, CDR3 DNA. A D gene is named only where the DNA matches it firmly. Clone size, where shown, is once, few, many, or a class for clones that have expanded.

TRBV4-3	TRBD1	TRBJ1-1	many	CASSQKGQGNTEAFF	TGCGCCAGCAGCCAAAAGGGACAGGGAAACACTGAAGCTTTCTTT
TRBV12-3/TRBV12-4	.	TRBJ1-6	.	CASSLVYSSYNSPLHF	TGTGCCAGCAGTTTGGTGTATAGCTCCTATAATTCACCCCTCCACTTT
TRBV11-3	.	TRBJ2-1	.	CASSLMREQFF	TGTGCCAGCAGCTTAATGCGTGAGCAGTTCTTC
TRBV6-5	.	TRBJ1-5	.	CASSYSWNQPQHF	TGTGCCAGCAGTTACTCGTGGAATCAGCCCCAGCATTTT
TRBV6-1	TRBD2	TRBJ2-1	.	CASREGIAGGLHNEQFF	TGTGCCAGCAGGGAGGGGATAGCGGGAGGGCTACACAATGAGCAGTTCTTC
TRBV12-3/TRBV12-4	.	TRBJ2-1	.	CASTPNGYNEQFF	TGTGCCAGCACCCCAAACGGTTACAATGAGCAGTTCTTC
TRBV5-1	TRBD2	TRBJ2-3	.	CASSRGLAEAGYTQYF	TGCGCCAGCAGCCGGGGACTAGCGGAGGCGGGGTATACGCAGTATTTT
TRBV27	.	TRBJ2-1	.	CASSLSSINEQFF	TGTGCCAGCAGTTTATCTAGCATCAATGAGCAGTTCTTC
TRBV6-1	.	TRBJ2-7	few	CASSSLGRTNEQYF	TGTGCCAGCAGCTCATTGGGCAGGACTAACGAGCAGTACTTC
TRBV12-3/TRBV12-4	TRBD2	TRBJ2-1	.	CASTPTSGSSYNEQFF	TGTGCCAGCACCCCTACTAGCGGGAGCTCCTACAATGAGCAGTTCTTC
TRBV7-9	.	TRBJ2-1	few	CASSTYSSADEQFF	TGTGCCAGCAGCACCTACTCTAGCGCCGATGAGCAGTTCTTC
TRBV18	.	TRBJ1-3	.	CASRPPGYSGNTIYF	TGTGCCAGCCGACCACCGGGATACTCTGGAAACACCATATATTTT
TRBV6-1	TRBD2	TRBJ2-2	few	CASRPTSGSPGELFF	TGTGCCAGCAGGCCTACTAGCGGGAGTCCCGGGGAGCTGTTTTTT
TRBV5-6	.	TRBJ1-2	.	CASSLGFGGLRGYTF	TGTGCCAGCAGCTTGGGTTTCGGAGGGTTACGTGGCTACACCTTC
TRBV6-2/TRBV6-3	.	TRBJ2-7	once	CASSYSQISYEQYF	TGTGCCAGCAGTTACTCGCAGATTTCCTACGAGCAGTACTTC